Given below is one T cell receptor beta chain in context. The data are from a study of blood T cell repertoires in COVID-19. Study as a whole: Italy, Spain and the United States were the sources of the convalescent and acute COVID-19 samples. T cells, B-cell-depleted T cells, or PBMCs provided the cDNA or gDNA that served as material.

In the original analysis: Estimation of nucleated cell counts was performed using reference gene primer amplification. The assay was immunoSEQ multiplex PCR, and TCRdb's table has in-frame clones only and misses some. From that table come the V and J calls and clone size; the DNA was used to work out D and trimming. The profile shows 80,000 to 130,000 clones, around nine tenths of them singletons. The CDR3 is made up of 14 amino acids. Trimming cost V 1 base and J 2 bases, with 9 bases left between them. Germline assignment: CDR1 LGHNA and CDR2 YNFKEQ. Sequenced sample: peripheral blood. This receptor was obtained from an older man with acute or convalescent COVID-19. This chain joins TRBV4-2 and TRBJ2-7, with a weak D call TRBD2 (6 bases). Here the CDR3 DNA reads TGTGCCAGCAGCCAAGTCGCGGGGCCCTACGAGCAGTACTTC. It specifies CASSQVAGPYEQYF.